The 9 T cell receptor beta chains listed next were all sequenced from one sample in a study of T cells after yellow fever vaccination. MiXCR, applied by TCRdb to the 5' RACE reads, yields one record per CDR3 protein. The repertoire holds 20,000 to 25,000 distinct CDR3 sequences, with roughly 3.3% as singletons. Specimen: PBMCs, either bulk or a sorted T-cell subset (CD4+, CD8+, memory, or dextramer-sorted; not recorded which), collected about 49 days after the first yellow fever vaccination. These receptor sequences come from a man aged 18 to 30 who received the YFV17D yellow fever vaccine.

This clonotype was found many times. The chain joins TRBV15 to TRBJ1-1; D unresolved. CDR3 length: 14 residues. Trimming cost V 0 bases and J 0 bases, with 5 bases left between them. Germline lookup yields CDR1 LNHNV and CDR2 YYDKDF (reference sequence). CDR3 region: CATSRDTMNTEAFF. CDR3 DNA sequence: TGTGCCACCAGCAGAGATACCATGAACACTGAAGCTTTCTTT.

The table lists this clonotype with many counts. V usage is TRBV4-1 and J usage is TRBJ1-5, with 11 nucleotides matching TRBD1. V was clipped by 5 bases and J by 11 bases; unmatched bases: 14. Per germline, CDR1 MGHRA and CDR2 YSYEKL. This CDR3 comprises 16 residues. The CDR3 DNA sequence: TGCGCCAGCAGCGCTCGGGACAGGGGGGGGGCCGGAGCCCAGCATTTT. This codes for CASSARDRGGAGAQHF.

The table lists this clonotype with many counts. J is TRBJ2-1 and V is TRBV7-9; perhaps D is TRBD1 or TRBD2 (5 bases each). Germline CDR1 and CDR2: SEHNR and FQNEAQ (reference sequence). The V end was cut by 1 base, the J end by 2 bases, with 12 bases between. The CDR3 runs to 16 residues. The CDR3 protein is CASSLVPGTPYNEQFF. For the CDR3, the DNA is TGTGCCAGCAGCTTAGTCCCAGGGACCCCCTACAATGAGCAGTTCTTC.

This clonotype came up many times. This sequence joins TRBV3-1 and TRBJ2-7; 7 nucleotides align to TRBD1. V gave up 3 bases and J gave up 3 bases; unmatched junction bases: 2. The CDR3 consists of 13 residues. Germline V lookup: CDR1 LGHDT, CDR2 YNNKEL (reference sequence). CDR3 in amino acids: CASSHRQGYEQYV. For the CDR3, the DNA is TGTGCCAGCAGCCACCGACAGGGCTACGAGCAGTACGTC.

This clonotype was counted at least ten times. V is TRBV29-1 and J is TRBJ1-2; maybe TRBD1 (5 bases). Germline CDR1 is SQVTM and CDR2 is ANQGSEA. Trimming took off 6 bases at V and 1 base at J, with 9 bases between the two ends. The CDR3 is 12 residues long. CDR3 in DNA: TGCAGCGTGGGGGACGGTAACTATGGCTACACCTTC. Translated: CSVGDGNYGYTF.

This clonotype was seen ten or more times. The gene calls are TRBV7-2 and TRBJ1-1; possibly TRBD1 for D (5 bases). The length of the CDR3 is 15 residues. Trimming took 1 base from V and 1 from J, leaving 10 bases between them. Germline CDR1 reads SGHTA; CDR2 reads FQGNSA. The CDR3 spells CASSLVGGGNTEAFF. The CDR3 DNA reads as TGTGCCAGCAGCTTAGTGGGGGGGGGGAACACTGAAGCTTTCTTT. Using reference TRBV7-2 and TRBJ1-1 for the parts outside the CDR3, the full variable domain is GAGVSQSPSNKVTEKGKDVELRCDPISGHTALYWYRQSLGQGLEFLIYFQGNSAPDKSGLPSDRFSAERTGGSVSTLTIQRTQQEDSAVYLCASSLVGGGNTEAFFGQGTRLTVV.

This clonotype was counted ten times or more. The chain combines TRBV5-1 with TRBJ2-7; D call uncertain. CDR1 and CDR2 from the germline V gene are SGHRS and YFSETQ. V lost 0 bases to trimming and J lost 0 bases, with 10 bases between them. The CDR3 is 15 residues long. CDR3 protein: CASSLETVSSYEQYF. Here the CDR3 DNA reads TGCGCCAGCAGCTTGGAAACCGTCTCCTCCTACGAGCAGTACTTC.

This clonotype was detected many times. The chain joins TRBV6-5 to TRBJ2-2; D may be TRBD1 (5 bases). The V gene's germline CDR1 is MNHEY and CDR2 SVGAGI. Deletions cut 6 bases from V and 2 bases from J, with 10 bases between. This CDR3 region has 14 residues. The CDR3 spells CASRLRGNTGELFF. CDR3 bases: TGTGCCAGCAGATTAAGGGGTAACACCGGGGAGCTGTTTTTT.

This clonotype is medium-sized in the sample. The chain combines TRBV12-3 or TRBV12-4 with TRBJ1-3; D not resolved. The CDR3 contains 14 residues. V was clipped by 1 base and J by 0 bases, with 4 bases between them. The CDR3 nucleotides read TGTGCCAGCAGTTTAGGGTACTCTGGAAACACCATATATTTT. Protein: CASSLGYSGNTIYF.